Listed here is a single T cell receptor beta chain. V was pared by 3 bases and J by 0 bases, with 7 bases of the junction left unmatched. This CDR3 comprises 17 residues. Germline-derived CDR1 and CDR2 are LNHDA and SQIVND (reference sequence). This sample was taken from a study of cytomegalovirus exposure and HLA in healthy donors. Study as a whole: A subsequent analysis stated that the 120 or so validation repertoires were run on the same platform as the 650 to 850 first-cohort repertoires.

Only in-frame clones appear in the TCRdb table, and some are missing; sequencing was by immunoSEQ multiplex PCR. The sample yields 180,000 or so clones, 87% seen once. V and J are TRBV19 and TRBJ2-4; TRBD1 aligns across 8 bases. The sequenced sample consisted of PBMCs. The sequence came from a woman aged 25 to 39 in good health and CMV-seronegative. The CDR3 DNA reads TGTGCCAGTAGTATCCCAGGGGGCGGAATAGCCAAAAACATTCAGTACTTC. Its translation: CASSIPGGGIAKNIQYF.